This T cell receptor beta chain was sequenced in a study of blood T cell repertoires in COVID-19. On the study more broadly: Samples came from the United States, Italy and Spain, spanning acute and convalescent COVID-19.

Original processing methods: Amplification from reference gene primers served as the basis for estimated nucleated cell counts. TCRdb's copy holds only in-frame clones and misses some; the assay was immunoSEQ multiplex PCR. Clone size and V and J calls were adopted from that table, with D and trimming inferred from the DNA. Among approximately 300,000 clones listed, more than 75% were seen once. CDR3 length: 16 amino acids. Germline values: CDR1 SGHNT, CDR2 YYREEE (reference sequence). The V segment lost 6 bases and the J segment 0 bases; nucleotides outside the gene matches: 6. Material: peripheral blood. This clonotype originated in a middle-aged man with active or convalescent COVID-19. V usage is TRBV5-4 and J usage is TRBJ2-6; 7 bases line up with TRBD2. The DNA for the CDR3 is TGTGCCAGCACCTCAACGGGGGGCTCTGGGGCCAACGTCCTGACTTTC. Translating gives CASTSTGGSGANVLTF.